This T cell receptor beta chain came from a study of blood T cell repertoires in COVID-19. Study-wide context: Both acute and convalescent COVID-19 samples were obtained from the United States, Italy and Spain.

Under the authors' procedure: Cell counts per sample came from amplifying reference gene primers. The repertoire was sequenced with immunoSEQ multiplex PCR; TCRdb's copy has only in-frame clones and lacks some. V, J and clone size reflect that table, while D and trimming were determined from the DNA. Seen here are approximately 200,000 clones, roughly 82% observed once, and the top ten hold about 10%. V was trimmed by 0 bases and J by 13 bases, leaving 16 bases between them. Germline V gives CDR1 SGHKS, CDR2 YYEKEE (reference sequence). The length of the CDR3 is 13 residues. The sample comprised PBMCs or T cells enriched from blood (not recorded which). V and J are TRBV5-5 and TRBJ1-2; weak D call: TRBD1 (6 bases). This sequence was found in a man aged 40-55 years who had recovered from COVID-19. CDR3 DNA: TGTGCCAGCAGCTTGGGACAGGAGAATATTATCACCTTC. As protein: CASSLGQENIITF. Full variable domain (remainder filled in from reference TRBV5-5 and TRBJ1-2): DAGVTQSPTHLIKTRGQQVTLRCSPISGHKSVSWYQQVLGQGPQFIFQYYEKEERGRGNFPDRFSARQFPNYSSELNVNALLLGDSALYLCASSLGQENIITFGSGTRLTVV.